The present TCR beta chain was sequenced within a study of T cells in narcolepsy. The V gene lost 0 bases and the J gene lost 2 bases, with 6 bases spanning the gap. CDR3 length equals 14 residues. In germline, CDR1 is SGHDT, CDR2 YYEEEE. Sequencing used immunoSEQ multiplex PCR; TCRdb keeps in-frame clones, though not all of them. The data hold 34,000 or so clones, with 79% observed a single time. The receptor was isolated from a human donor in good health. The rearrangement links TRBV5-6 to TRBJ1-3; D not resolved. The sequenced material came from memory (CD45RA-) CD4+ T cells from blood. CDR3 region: CASSLGGTGNTIYF. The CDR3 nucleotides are TGTGCCAGCAGCTTGGGTGGCACTGGAAACACCATATATTTT.